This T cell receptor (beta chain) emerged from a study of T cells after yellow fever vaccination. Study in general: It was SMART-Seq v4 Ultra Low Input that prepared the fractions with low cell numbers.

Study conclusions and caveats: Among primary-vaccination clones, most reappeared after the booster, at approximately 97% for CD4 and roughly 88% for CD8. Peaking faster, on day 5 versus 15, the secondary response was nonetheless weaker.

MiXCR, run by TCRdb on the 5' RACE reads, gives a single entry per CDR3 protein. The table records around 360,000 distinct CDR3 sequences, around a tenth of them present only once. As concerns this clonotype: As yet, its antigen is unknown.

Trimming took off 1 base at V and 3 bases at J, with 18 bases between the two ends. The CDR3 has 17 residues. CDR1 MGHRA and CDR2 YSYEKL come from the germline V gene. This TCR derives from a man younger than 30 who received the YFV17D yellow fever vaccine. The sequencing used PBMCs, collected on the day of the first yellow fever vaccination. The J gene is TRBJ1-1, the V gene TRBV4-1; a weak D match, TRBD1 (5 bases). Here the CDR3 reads CASSQGGAIGGDTEAFF. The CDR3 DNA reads TGCGCCAGCAGCCAAGGGGGCGCGATCGGGGGGGACACTGAAGCTTTCTTT.